This is a list of T cell receptor beta chains from one sample in a study of T cell responses to AZD1222 COVID-19 vaccine. The repertoire was sequenced with immunoSEQ multiplex PCR; TCRdb's copy has only in-frame clones and lacks some. Among some 140,000 clones listed, 85% to 95% were seen once. This specimen consisted of peripheral blood, obtained on day 0 of AZD1222 vaccination. Receptor source: an adult in good health. Each CDR3 is given with its conserved first and last residue. The D gene is left open where the match is weak. Clone size is given for some rows only: seen once, a few or many times, or a class if the clone is expanded.

TRBJ2-7 - TRBV5-8 - CASSLREDRTYEQYF TGTGCCAGCAGCTTGAGAGAAGACCGGACCTACGAGCAGTACTTC
TRBJ2-2 TRBD1 TRBV11-2 - CASSWDRTGELFF TGTGCCAGCAGCTGGGACAGGACGGGCGAGCTGTTTTTT
TRBJ2-2 TRBD2 TRBV9 - CASSVFSGGANTGELFF TGTGCCAGCAGCGTATTTAGCGGGGGTGCTAACACCGGGGAGCTGTTTTTT
TRBJ2-1 - TRBV6-5 - CASSHGLEQFF TGTGCCAGCAGCCACGGGCTAGAGCAGTTCTTC
TRBJ2-7 TRBD1 TRBV12-5 - CASGTGGTYEQYF TGTGCTAGTGGTACAGGGGGTACCTACGAGCAGTACTTC
TRBJ2-1 TRBD2 TRBV18 few CASSPTRLASRYNEQFF TGTGCCAGCTCCCCTACTCGACTAGCGTCGCGCTACAATGAGCAGTTCTTC
TRBJ2-3 - TRBV19 - CASRDYGTDTQYF TGTGCCAGTAGGGACTATGGCACAGATACGCAGTATTTT
TRBJ2-7 TRBD2 TRBV28 - CASALGLAGGAISYEQYF TGTGCCAGCGCTCTGGGGCTAGCGGGGGGGGCGATATCCTACGAGCAGTACTTC
TRBJ2-1 - TRBV6-1 - CASSEARLDLNNEQFF TGTGCCAGCAGTGAAGCGAGACTAGACCTAAACAATGAGCAGTTCTTC
TRBJ1-1 - TRBV28 - CASSRRRTEAFF TGTGCCAGCAGTCGTAGGAGAACTGAAGCTTTCTTT
TRBJ2-7 TRBD1 TRBV7-9 few CASSPVTGGEQYF TGTGCCAGCAGCCCGGTTACAGGGGGCGAGCAGTACTTC
TRBJ1-1 - TRBV10-3 - CAISEQGMNTEAFF TGTGCCATCAGTGAACAGGGCATGAACACTGAAGCTTTCTTT
TRBJ1-3 - TRBV10-3 - CAISIAGSGNTIYF TGTGCCATCAGTATAGCGGGCTCTGGAAACACCATATATTTT
TRBJ1-5 TRBD1 TRBV20-1 - CSASTGDGSQPQHF TGCAGTGCTAGTACAGGGGACGGAAGTCAGCCCCAGCATTTT
TRBJ2-3 - TRBV4-2 - CASSHWGDTQYF TGTGCCAGCAGCCATTGGGGGGATACGCAGTATTTT
TRBJ2-2 - TRBV7-2 - CASSLSITGELFF TGTGCCAGCAGCTTAAGTATCACCGGGGAGCTGTTTTTT
TRBJ2-1 - TRBV11-3 few CASSLDESAVEQFF TGTGCCAGCAGCCTAGACGAAAGCGCGGTTGAGCAGTTCTTC
TRBJ2-1 TRBD2 TRBV5-1 - CASSSGTSTNEQFF TGCGCCAGCAGCTCCGGGACTAGCACCAATGAGCAGTTCTTC
TRBJ1-2 TRBD1 TRBV28 - CASRFEDRDNYGYTF TGTGCCAGCAGATTTGAGGACAGGGATAACTATGGCTACACCTTC
TRBJ2-7 TRBD1 TRBV4-1 - CASSQEWGQFYEQYF TGCGCCAGCAGCCAAGAATGGGGACAGTTCTACGAGCAGTACTTC
TRBJ2-5 TRBD2 TRBV24-1 - CATSRGLEVPETQYF TGTGCCACCAGTAGGGGACTAGAGGTGCCGGAGACCCAGTACTTC
TRBJ2-5 TRBD1 TRBV2 - CASRDRDRGETQYF TGTGCCAGCAGGGACCGTGACAGGGGAGAGACCCAGTACTTC
TRBJ2-5 - TRBV6-5 - CASRRDHSVQETQYF TGTGCCAGCAGAAGAGACCATAGCGTTCAAGAGACCCAGTACTTC
TRBJ2-1 - TRBV7-9 - CASSLIDEQFF TGTGCCAGCAGCTTAATAGATGAGCAGTTCTTC